The T cell receptor (beta chain) under discussion was sequenced for a study of T cell responses to AZD1222 COVID-19 vaccine. Study-level results: The study found Spike-specific TCR breadth and depth rose after two AZD1222 doses. Donors were mostly white British, more females; clonal diversity possibly underestimated. Seropositive status at baseline applied to only a handful of AZD1222 recipients. Across the whole spike, CD4 TCRs peaked at regions 160-218 and 743-854.

This table comes from immunoSEQ multiplex PCR, and its TCRdb copy is limited to in-frame clones, with some not included. There are around 250,000 clones in the sample; roughly 93% occur only once, and less than 0.6% lies in the top ten. Trimming pared 0 bases from V and 4 bases from J, leaving 6 bases between. The CDR3 runs 13 residues. Germline V lookup: CDR1 SEHNR, CDR2 FQNEAQ (reference sequence). As for this clone: Its antigen is currently unknown.

The receptor's source is an adult in good health. The chain is built from TRBV7-9 and TRBJ1-2; no reliable D call. The sequencing used peripheral blood, collected on day 0 of AZD1222 vaccination. CDR3 nucleotides: TGTGCCAGCAGCTTAGCGGGCGGCTATGGCTACACCTTC. Amino acid sequence: CASSLAGGYGYTF.